This entry lists 26 T cell receptor beta chains sequenced from one sample in a study of metastatic and nonmetastatic thyroid tumors. TCRdb reanalyzed the PCR reads with MiXCR. The sample has about 25,000 clones; roughly 20% are singletons. Patients underwent thyroid surgery, and none had received any treatment before it. The material sequenced was adjacent normal tissue. The source is a female donor with papillary thyroid cancer or a benign thyroid nodule (not recorded which). Some clones in this sample may be carry-over from other donors' samples.

This clone has at least ten counts. The genes are TRBV3-1 and TRBJ2-5, with TRBD2 matching 8 bases. The CDR3 sequence is 16 residues long. The junction had 9 bases not matched to a gene; V was cut back by 3 bases and J by 3 bases. Germline CDR1 and CDR2: LGHDT and YNNKEL (reference sequence). The CDR3 sequence is CASSHSGLANKETQYF. In nucleotides, the CDR3 is TGTGCCAGCAGCCATAGCGGACTAGCCAATAAAGAGACCCAGTACTTC.

In this sample, this clone turned up many times. The chain links TRBV9 to TRBJ1-6; D gene unclear. Trimming left V 0 bases short and J 5 bases short, with 6 bases between. The germline V gene has CDR1 SGDLS and CDR2 YYNGEE. This CDR3 contains 14 residues. CDR3 amino acids: CASSVDGNNSPLHF. The CDR3 DNA is TGTGCCAGCAGCGTAGACGGGAATAATTCACCCCTCCACTTT.

The chain joins TRBV27 to TRBJ2-3, with 8 bases identical to TRBD2. CDR1 and CDR2 from the germline V gene are MNHEY and SMNVEV (reference sequence). The CDR3 runs to 15 residues. With 5 bases clipped from V and 4 bases from J, the junction kept 8 bases outside the gene matches. This CDR3 reads CASSTIGRGADTQYF. CDR3 DNA sequence: TGTGCCAGCAGTACTATCGGGAGGGGGGCAGATACGCAGTATTTT.

This clone is medium-sized by share. This chain joins TRBV28 and TRBJ1-1; 9 bases agree with TRBD1. In germline, CDR1 is MDHEN, CDR2 SYDVKM. Trimming took 6 bases from V and 4 from J; bases not matched to a gene: 9. The CDR3 sequence is 15 residues long. For the CDR3, the DNA is TGTGCCAGCAGACGAAGACAGGGGGTCGCCACTGAAGCTTTCTTT. This gives the protein CASRRRQGVATEAFF.

About this clone itself: Its ends do not fully match the called genes, so a read error is possible. This sequence joins TRBV7-7 and TRBJ2-5; weak D call: TRBD2 (6 bases). Germline loops: CDR1 SSHAT, CDR2 FNYEAQ (reference sequence). The length of the CDR3 is 15 residues. CDR3: CASSLAGKYQETQYF. In DNA, the CDR3 is TGTGCTAGCAGCTTGGCGGGAAAGTACCAAGAGACCCAGTACTTC.

Of note for this clone: The junction departs from the called germline gene at one end, perhaps through a read error. The gene calls are TRBV28 and TRBJ1-1; the D gene is possibly TRBD1 (6 bases). Germline values: CDR1 MDHEN, CDR2 SYDVKM. This CDR3 contains 15 residues. The CDR3 reads CASSLTGWGNTEAVF. CDR3 sequence (DNA): TGTGCCAGCAGTTTAACAGGGTGGGGGAACACTGAAGCTGTCTTT.

This clone rates as medium-sized. The rearrangement links TRBV10-1 to TRBJ2-7, with 11 bases matching TRBD2. In germline, CDR1 is WNHNN, CDR2 SYGVQD (reference sequence). Trimming at V came to 5 bases and at J to 2 bases, leaving 8 bases not matched to a gene. CDR3 length: 16 residues. The CDR3 coding sequence is TGCGCCAGCAGTAAAGGTAGCGGGAGGGCCGCCTACGAGCAGTACTTC. Translated, it gives CASSKGSGRAAYEQYF.

On this clone itself: A read error may produce the germline difference seen at one junction end. This CDR3 reads CASRLGSESYEQYF. As DNA, the CDR3 is TGCGCCAGCAGGTTGGGCAGCGAAAGTTACGAGCAGTACTTC. The chain uses TRBV5-1 and TRBJ2-7; D remains ambiguous. The germline gives CDR1 SGHRS, CDR2 YFSETQ. The length of the CDR3 is 14 residues.

This clone has a handful of counts. Germline and junction disagree at one end, which may indicate a read error. The chain joins TRBV2 to TRBJ1-1; tentative D call: TRBD1 (5 bases). The CDR3 contains 13 residues. The germline V gene encodes CDR1 SNHLY and CDR2 FYNNEI. CDR3 in amino acids: CASSVQARTEAFF. In DNA, the CDR3 is TGTGCCAGCAGCGTACAGGCCCGCACTGAAGCCTTCTTT.

This clone has a handful of counts. V gene TRBV20-1 combines with J gene TRBJ1-5, with D hard to call. The CDR3 has 15 amino acids. V was trimmed by 5 bases and J by 2 bases, leaving 16 bases between them. Germline V CDR1 and CDR2: DFQATT, SNEGSKA (reference sequence). CDR3 DNA: TGCAGTGCTTCCCCCATCCAGGACGGCAATCAGCCCCAGCATTTT. This sequence encodes CSASPIQDGNQPQHF.

The chain uses TRBV7-6 and TRBJ2-1, with TRBD2 matching over 8 bases. V dropped 3 bases and J dropped 0; count of bases not matched to a gene: 7. Per germline, CDR1 SGHVS and CDR2 FNYEAQ. The CDR3 runs 17 residues. CDR3 protein: CASSLTPSGSSYNEQFF. CDR3 DNA sequence: TGTGCCAGCAGCTTGACACCGAGCGGGAGCTCCTACAATGAGCAGTTCTTC. Variable domain in full (rest from reference TRBV7-6 and TRBJ2-1): GAGVSQSPRYKVTKRGQDVALRCDPISGHVSLYWYRQALGQGPEFLTYFNYEAQQDKSGLPNDRFSAERPEGSISTLTIQRTEQRDSAMYRCASSLTPSGSSYNEQFFGPGTRLTVL.

This clone was counted many times. The rearrangement joins TRBV19 to TRBJ2-2; the D is unclear. V was shortened by 5 bases and J by 6 bases, with 22 bases between the two germline ends. There are 17 residues in the CDR3. Germline V gives CDR1 LNHDA, CDR2 SQIVND (reference sequence). CDR3 DNA sequence: TGTGCCAGTAGTCCACGTCGCGAGCTAGTTGTCCCCGGGGAGCTGTTTTTT. Its protein is CASSPRRELVVPGELFF.

This clone was seen ten or more times. The rearrangement uses TRBV19 and TRBJ1-4, with 7 bases fitting TRBD1. Losses at the gene ends were 3 bases for V and 11 bases for J; bases not matched to a gene: 9. Germline CDR1 is LNHDA and CDR2 is SQIVND (reference sequence). The CDR3 is 14 residues long. CDR3 DNA sequence: TGTGCCAGTAGTATCAATCGGGACAGCTGGAAACTGTTTTTT. Protein: CASSINRDSWKLFF. Drawing the rest from reference TRBV19 and TRBJ1-4, the complete variable domain is DGGITQSPKYLFRKEGQNVTLSCEQNLNHDAMYWYRQDPGQGLRLIYYSQIVNDFQKGDIAEGYSVSREKKESFPLTVTSAQKNPTAFYLCASSINRDSWKLFFGSGTQLSVL.

This clone has a count of ten or more. V gene TRBV20-1 combines with J gene TRBJ1-5, with TRBD1 identical over 8 bases. CDR1 and CDR2 (germline): DFQATT, SNEGSKA (reference sequence). J gave up 6 bases and V 4 bases, and 8 bases lay outside the gene matches. The CDR3 loop spans 14 amino acids. The CDR3 nucleotides read TGCAGTGCTACCCCAGGGGGCTGGAGTCAGCCCCAGCATTTT. Protein: CSATPGGWSQPQHF.

This clone was seen many times. The V call is TRBV7-6, the J call TRBJ2-1; 9 nucleotides align to TRBD1. The CDR3 totals 17 residues. Germline lookup yields CDR1 SGHVS and CDR2 FNYEAQ. V shed 5 bases, J shed 3 bases, and the junction held 11 bases outside the gene matches. The chain's CDR3 is CASSPGTGTGHYNEQFF. The CDR3 DNA follows: TGTGCCAGCAGCCCTGGGACCGGGACAGGGCACTACAATGAGCAGTTCTTC.

The V gene is TRBV19, the J gene TRBJ1-4, with TRBD1 matching 7 bases. The V segment lost 9 bases and the J segment 7 bases; nucleotides outside the gene matches: 8. The CDR3 has 13 residues. Per the germline V gene, CDR1 is LNHDA and CDR2 is SQIVND (reference sequence). CDR3 residues: CASRGRGAEKLFF. For the CDR3, the DNA is TGTGCCAGCAGGGGCAGGGGGGCTGAAAAACTGTTTTTT.

This clone was seen at least ten times. A read error may produce the germline difference seen at one junction end. The CDR3 DNA is TGTGCTTGGAGAGACTATGGCTACACCTTC. As protein: CAWRDYGYTF. The chain carries TRBV30 and TRBJ1-2, with D unresolved. CDR1 GTSNPN and CDR2 SVGIG come from the germline V gene (reference sequence). The CDR3 is 10 amino acids.

This clone was found many times. The V and J genes are TRBV12-3 or TRBV12-4 and TRBJ2-3; D gene unclear. Trimming stripped 6 bases from V and 5 bases from J, with 6 bases between. The CDR3 runs to 11 residues. This CDR3 is CASSLLDTQYF. CDR3 in DNA: TGTGCCAGCAGCCTACTAGATACGCAGTATTTT.

This clone was seen once. Lacking the conserved final phenylalanine or tryptophan, this CDR3 likely reflects a read error. The chain uses TRBV6-5 and TRBJ2-7; a weak D match, TRBD1 (6 bases). From germline, CDR1 is MNHEY and CDR2 SVGAGI. There are 16 residues in the CDR3. Trimming cost V 5 bases and J 5 bases, with 22 bases left between them. In DNA form, the CDR3 reads TGTGCCAGCAGTCACACCCTCCGGGACACGTCTGACGAGCAGTACTCC. It is translated as CASSHTLRDTSDEQYS.

The V call is TRBV20-1, the J call TRBJ2-3; 7 bases are a match to TRBD1. Germline loops: CDR1 DFQATT, CDR2 SNEGSKA (reference sequence). The V segment lost 1 base and the J segment 2 bases; nucleotides outside the gene matches: 9. CDR3 size: 16 residues. The CDR3: CSARVHVGGITDTQYF. In nucleotides, the CDR3 is TGCAGTGCTAGAGTTCATGTAGGGGGCATCACAGATACGCAGTATTTT.

This clone qualifies as large (0.1 to 1%). V gene TRBV11-2 combines with J gene TRBJ1-1; D is ambiguous. CDR1 SGHAT and CDR2 FQNNGV come from the germline V gene. CDR3 length: 15 residues. V was cut by 4 bases and J by 1 base, with 13 bases left in between. The CDR3 reads CASSSSSGWNTEAFF. Written as DNA, the CDR3 is TGTGCCAGCAGCTCATCATCGGGTTGGAACACTGAAGCTTTCTTT.

The V and J genes are TRBV28 and TRBJ1-3, with 7 bases lining up with TRBD1. CDR3 size: 14 residues. V trimming: 6 bases; J trimming: 4 bases; junction bases outside the gene matches: 6. The germline V gene has CDR1 MDHEN and CDR2 SYDVKM. The CDR3 DNA reads TGTGCCAGCAGCGGACAGGTCTTCGGAAACACCATATATTTT. Residues: CASSGQVFGNTIYF.

In the case of this clone: Germline is not matched at one junction end, which may reflect a read error. The rearrangement uses TRBV7-3 and TRBJ1-1; no definite D call. CDR3 size: 13 residues. Looked up from germline, CDR1 is SGHTA and CDR2 is FQGTGA. The CDR3, as DNA: TGTGCCAGCAGCTTTGACCGAGACACTGAATCTTTCTTT. This codes for CASSFDRDTESFF.

A few counts support this clone. The germline gene is not matched at one end of the junction; a read error may be the cause. This rearrangement joins TRBV28 to TRBJ1-5; unclear D gene. Germline CDR1 and CDR2: MDHEN and SYDVKM. This CDR3 comprises 14 residues. For the CDR3, the DNA is TGTGCCAGCAGTCTCGGACGGATCAATCAGCCCCATCATTTT. It encodes CASSLGRINQPHHF.

Notes on this clone: Other DNA variants within this sample encode the same CDR3. This sequence joins TRBV7-9 and TRBJ2-5, with 8 bases fitting TRBD2. The CDR3 totals 15 residues. The V gene's germline CDR1 is SEHNR and CDR2 FQNEAQ (reference sequence). V shed 5 bases and J 5 bases; nucleotides not matched to a gene: 10. In DNA form, the CDR3 reads TGTGCCAGCAGCCCTGGGGCGGGGGGCGCGGAGACCCAGTACTTC. Translating it yields CASSPGAGGAETQYF.

The sample holds a few counts of this clone. The missing conserved phenylalanine or tryptophan at the end of this CDR3 makes a read error likely. This chain uses TRBV6-1 with TRBJ2-7; 8 nucleotides match TRBD2. The germline V gene has CDR1 MNHNS and CDR2 SASEGT. V shed 6 bases and J 6 bases; nucleotides not matched to a gene: 4. The CDR3 extends over 12 amino acids. The CDR3 reads CASRGGGSEQYL. CDR3 DNA sequence: TGTGCCAGCAGGGGCGGGGGGAGCGAGCAGTACTTA.